This T cell receptor beta chain was obtained from a study of cytomegalovirus exposure and HLA in healthy donors. The CDR3 extends over 16 amino acids. The V segment lost 3 bases and the J segment 9 bases; nucleotides outside the gene matches: 14. The germline CDR1 and CDR2 sequences are SNHLY and FYNNEI. Use of 60 Vbeta and 13 Jbeta primers characterized the PCR. Generated by immunoSEQ multiplex PCR, the TCRdb table keeps only in-frame clones and is missing some. The sample has about 130,000 clones, roughly four fifths seen once; the top ten hold 0.95% to 1.5%. The sample comprised PBMCs. The chain joins TRBV2 to TRBJ2-7; 10 bases map to TRBD2. This TCR was sampled from a girl aged 2-10 years in good health and CMV-seronegative. CDR3: CASSEIGLAEATGQYF. CDR3 nucleotide sequence: TGTGCCAGCAGTGAGATAGGACTAGCGGAGGCGACCGGGCAGTACTTC.